Listed below are T cell receptor beta chains from one sample, sequenced in a study of CD8 T cells in Susac syndrome. TCRdb redid the calling of the immunoSEQ multiplex PCR reads with MiXCR, one entry per CDR3 protein. This sample has 75,000 to 80,000 distinct CDR3 sequences; approximately 94% occur once, and the top ten carry 0.5% to 0.65%. Sequenced material: CD8+ T cells from PBMCs. Receptors were obtained from a human donor with Susac syndrome. CDR3s include the opening cysteine and the closing phenylalanine or tryptophan. The order of the fields is D gene, J gene, clone size, V gene, CDR3 protein, CDR3 DNA. D genes are given only for firm matches. Part of the rows lack a size; the others show once, few, many or a class for expanded clones.

- TRBJ1-6 - TRBV9 CASSVGGGGNSPLHF TGTGCCAGCAGCGTAGGGGGGGGAGGAAATTCACCCCTCCACTTT
- TRBJ2-7 - TRBV5-1 CASSLEGFGGSLGEQYF TGCGCCAGCAGCTTGGAGGGCTTTGGCGGTTCATTGGGGGAGCAGTACTTC
- TRBJ1-5 - TRBV7-3 CASSPKSRRPRPPQHF TGTGCCAGCAGCCCTAAGAGTCGGCGTCCAAGGCCGCCCCAGCATTTT
- TRBJ2-1 - TRBV27 CASSFGAYNEQFF TGTGCCAGCAGTTTTGGGGCCTACAATGAGCAGTTCTTC
TRBD1 TRBJ1-2 - TRBV29-1 CSAPTRQGEGYTF TGCAGCGCACCTACAAGACAGGGCGAGGGCTACACCTTC
TRBD2 TRBJ2-3 once TRBV7-3 CASSSDSGGADTQYF TGTGCCAGCAGCTCCGATAGCGGGGGGGCGGATACGCAGTATTTT
TRBD1 TRBJ2-5 - TRBV3-1 CASSGNRDRGHETQYF TGTGCCAGCAGCGGTAACCGGGACAGGGGGCACGAGACCCAGTACTTC
- TRBJ1-2 - TRBV20-1 CSARDEAGHPTYGYTF TGCAGTGCTAGAGATGAGGCAGGGCACCCAACCTATGGCTACACCTTC
TRBD1 TRBJ2-7 - TRBV4-1 CASSQNWGQSPYEQYF TGCGCCAGCAGCCAAAATTGGGGACAGTCGCCCTACGAGCAGTACTTC
- TRBJ2-3 - TRBV19 CASSILRAASTDTQYF TGTGCCAGTAGTATATTGAGGGCAGCTAGCACAGATACGCAGTATTTT
TRBD1 TRBJ1-3 - TRBV9 CASSVDDRGLNTIYF TGTGCCAGCAGCGTAGACGACAGGGGGCTTAACACCATATATTTT
- TRBJ1-1 - TRBV20-1 CSAREGSPNTEAFF TGCAGTGCTAGAGAAGGCAGTCCGAACACTGAAGCTTTCTTT
TRBD2 TRBJ2-2 - TRBV20-1 CSAPGLAGGQTGELFF TGCAGTGCTCCTGGACTAGCGGGGGGTCAAACCGGGGAGCTGTTTTTT
- TRBJ1-5 - TRBV9 CASSVGGRNQPQHF TGTGCCAGCAGCGTAGGGGGAAGGAATCAGCCCCAGCATTTT
- TRBJ2-3 - TRBV7-9 CASSRTPDTQYF TGTGCCAGCAGCCGTACACCAGATACGCAGTATTTT
- TRBJ2-1 - TRBV11-2 CASSSTGGLYNEQFF TGTGCCAGCAGCTCGACAGGAGGGCTATACAATGAGCAGTTCTTC
- TRBJ1-5 - TRBV19 CASSPWDGNQPQHF TGTGCCAGTAGTCCCTGGGACGGCAATCAGCCCCAGCATTTT
- TRBJ2-1 once TRBV6-7 CASSSQRPFF TGTGCCAGCAGTTCACAGAGACCGTTCTTC
TRBD2 TRBJ2-7 - TRBV18 CASSKLVIAGGYEQYF TGTGCCAGCTCAAAACTGGTTATAGCGGGAGGCTACGAGCAGTACTTC
- TRBJ1-1 - TRBV6-5 CASSYVGDNTEAFF TGTGCCAGCAGTTACGTCGGGGACAACACTGAAGCTTTCTTT
- TRBJ1-1 - TRBV5-5 CASSLVQGFGTEAFF TGTGCCAGCAGCTTGGTACAGGGCTTTGGCACTGAAGCTTTCTTT
TRBD1 TRBJ2-7 - TRBV5-6 CASSLPRTGDYYEQYF TGTGCCAGCAGCTTACCCCGGACAGGGGATTACTACGAGCAGTACTTC
- TRBJ1-1 - TRBV20-1 CSAIGDEAFF TGCAGTGCTATCGGGGACGAAGCTTTCTTT
- TRBJ1-5 - TRBV7-6 CASSLGGHNQPQHF TGTGCCAGCAGCTTAGGTGGCCACAATCAGCCCCAGCATTTT
TRBD2 TRBJ2-7 - TRBV27 CASMGGTYEQYF TGTGCCAGCATGGGGGGGACCTACGAGCAGTACTTC
- TRBJ2-3 - TRBV9 CASSVARTDTQYF TGTGCCAGCAGCGTAGCCCGCACAGATACGCAGTATTTT
TRBD2 TRBJ2-7 - TRBV7-2 CASSLGFGGAVVEQYF TGTGCCAGCAGCTTAGGATTCGGGGGGGCGGTAGTCGAGCAGTACTTC
- TRBJ1-2 - TRBV6-2/TRBV6-3 CASSYSKAEAFNYGYTF TGTGCCAGCAGTTACTCGAAGGCAGAGGCATTTAACTATGGCTACACCTTC
TRBD2 TRBJ2-7 once TRBV29-1 CSVEVGGTYEQYF TGCAGCGTTGAAGTCGGGGGGACCTACGAGCAGTACTTC
TRBD2 TRBJ2-3 - TRBV29-1 CSVDRLAGGRDTQYF TGCAGCGTCGACCGCTTAGCGGGGGGGCGAGATACGCAGTATTTT
- TRBJ1-2 - TRBV2 CADNDGTEGFYGYTF TGTGCCGATAACGACGGCACCGAAGGATTCTATGGCTACACCTTC
TRBD1 TRBJ1-2 once TRBV18 CASSPPEGQTYGYTF TGTGCCAGCTCACCACCGGAGGGACAGACCTATGGCTACACCTTC
TRBD1 TRBJ2-7 - TRBV30 CAWSLTGNEQYF TGTGCCTGGAGCCTGACAGGGAACGAGCAGTACTTC
- TRBJ1-3 - TRBV5-1 CASRPGAKGTIYF TGCGCCAGCAGGCCCGGGGCAAAAGGAACCATATATTTT
- TRBJ1-2 - TRBV25-1 CASSEPETPSGYTF TGTGCCAGCAGTGAACCCGAGACGCCCTCTGGCTACACCTTC
- TRBJ2-7 once TRBV27 CASSLSREGSIYEQYF TGTGCCAGCAGTTTATCTAGGGAAGGCTCGATCTACGAGCAGTACTTC
TRBD1 TRBJ2-7 - TRBV27 CASSLSPLTGVTSYEQYF TGTGCCAGCAGTTTATCCCCCCTGACAGGGGTGACCTCCTACGAGCAGTACTTC